The clone carrying this T cell receptor beta chain was counted between two and nine times. This sample was included in a study of CD8 T cells in Susac syndrome. Random hexamers were used to reverse transcribe the RNA input (roughly 0.5 to 1 ug). The authors amplified TCR beta CDR3 across 54 Vbeta and 13 Jbeta using immunoSEQ multiplex PCR. TCRdb reanalysed the immunoSEQ multiplex PCR reads using MiXCR and keeps one entry per CDR3 protein. The sample holds some 150,000 distinct CDR3 sequences; approximately 94% are singletons and the top ten take more than 0.065%. Sequencing of TCR beta was undertaken in CD8+ and CD4+ T cells derived from blood. Germline CDR1 MNHEY, CDR2 SVGAGI. V was clipped by 5 bases and J by 1 base, with 11 bases between them. The CDR3 covers 14 residues.

The chain has TRBV6-5 and TRBJ1-1; TRBD1 is a possible D gene (6 bases). Sequenced sample: CD4+ T cells from PBMCs. The TCR comes from a human donor in good health. CDR3 bases: TGTGCCAGCAGTACTCGGACAGCGAACACTGAAGCTTTCTTT. Translated, it gives CASSTRTANTEAFF.